This T cell receptor (beta chain) was sequenced for a study of cytomegalovirus exposure and HLA in healthy donors. Across the whole study: Clustering assigned 70% to 90% of the 350 to 400 genotyped donors to the Caucasian-associated ancestry cluster. Whole-study findings and limits: Trimming of TCR beta V- and J-genes showed a link, identified in a later analysis, to a missense DCLRE1C variant. Common viral pathogens were later found to be apparently linked to several of the most significant clusters.

It was with 60 Vbeta and 13 Jbeta primers that the PCR ran. Clones were sequenced by immunoSEQ multiplex PCR, and TCRdb holds only the in-frame ones, with some missing. The sample lists some 130,000 clones; about 72% were seen once. A word on this clone: Its antigen is not identified.

Germline V gene data show CDR1 as MNHEY and CDR2 as SMNVEV (reference sequence). The ends were cut back, 1 base at V and 5 bases at J, with 12 bases in the middle. The CDR3 has 15 residues. The TCR originated in a female donor in good health and CMV-seronegative. The sequencing sample was made of PBMCs. The genes are TRBV27 and TRBJ2-1; the D is unclear. The CDR3 coding sequence is TGTGCCAGCAGTTTATTTGGGCAGGATCACAATGAGCAGTTCTTC. Encoded protein: CASSLFGQDHNEQFF.